These T cell receptor beta chains were read from a single sample in a study of response to subunit inactivated influenza vaccine. TCRdb itself ran the RT-PCR reads through MiXCR, one entry per CDR3 protein. Of roughly 700,000 distinct CDR3 sequences listed, around 14% are singletons. The source was PBMCs from blood, collected roughly 12 days after vaccination. The receptor set was obtained from a man aged 45-65 years who received an inactivated influenza vaccine. Each CDR3 is given with its conserved first and last residue. The D gene is left open where the match is weak. Rows may omit the clone size; those that give it use once, few, many or a size class.

cdr3_length: 13; v_call: TRBV29-1; j_call: TRBJ1-3; clone_size: few; d_call: .; cdr3_aa: CSVAGRAGNTIYF; cdr3_nt: TGCAGCGTTGCGGGCAGGGCTGGAAACACCATATATTTT
cdr3_length: 13; v_call: TRBV29-1; j_call: TRBJ2-5; clone_size: few; d_call: .; cdr3_aa: CSGKQARRETQYF; cdr3_nt: TGCAGCGGGAAACAGGCCCGGAGGGAGACCCAGTACTTC
cdr3_length: 16; v_call: TRBV11-2; j_call: TRBJ2-1; clone_size: many; d_call: .; cdr3_aa: CASSLGPKASYNEQFF; cdr3_nt: TGTGCCAGCAGCTTAGGCCCGAAGGCCTCCTACAATGAGCAGTTCTTC
cdr3_length: 12; v_call: TRBV20-1; j_call: TRBJ2-3; clone_size: .; d_call: .; cdr3_aa: CSASAVTDTQYF; cdr3_nt: TGCAGTGCTAGCGCCGTGACAGATACGCAGTATTTT
cdr3_length: 19; v_call: TRBV4-2; j_call: TRBJ2-3; clone_size: many; d_call: TRBD2; cdr3_aa: CASSLEFGTSGSRIDTQYF; cdr3_nt: TGTGCCAGCAGCCTCGAATTCGGGACTAGCGGGAGTAGGATAGATACGCAGTATTTT
cdr3_length: 13; v_call: TRBV20-1; j_call: TRBJ2-5; clone_size: .; d_call: .; cdr3_aa: CSARPDSRETQYF; cdr3_nt: TGCAGTGCTAGACCGGACTCAAGAGAGACCCAGTACTTC
cdr3_length: 19; v_call: TRBV9; j_call: TRBJ1-3; clone_size: .; d_call: .; cdr3_aa: CASSVGVGPGRSLGNTIYF; cdr3_nt: TGTGCCAGCAGCGTAGGTGTGGGCCCGGGACGGTCGTTGGGAAACACCATATATTTT
cdr3_length: 17; v_call: TRBV28; j_call: TRBJ2-2; clone_size: .; d_call: .; cdr3_aa: CASRIITNRGYTGELFF; cdr3_nt: TGTGCCAGCCGAATAATAACGAATAGGGGGTACACCGGGGAGCTGTTTTTT
cdr3_length: 16; v_call: TRBV7-7; j_call: TRBJ2-5; clone_size: few; d_call: .; cdr3_aa: CASSLEFRTAQETQYF; cdr3_nt: TGTGCTAGCAGCTTAGAGTTTCGGACAGCCCAAGAGACCCAGTACTTC
cdr3_length: 14; v_call: TRBV6-1; j_call: TRBJ1-4; clone_size: many; d_call: .; cdr3_aa: CASRRTAGGEKLFF; cdr3_nt: TGTGCCAGCAGAAGGACCGCCGGTGGTGAAAAACTGTTTTTT